The T cell receptor (beta chain) described here comes from a study of identifying expanded T cells in peripheral blood (dated by TCRdb to 2018 to 2020). In the study overall: Technical replicates were generated by sequencing separate aliquots of the same genomic DNA pool, and four replicates were compared pairwise.

About this clone itself: Its antigen is unknown. It has no much larger one-base neighbor in the sample; base qualities were not kept.

There are 12 amino acids in the CDR3, from cysteine to phenylalanine inclusive. The only DNA kept is the CDR3, 36 bases in frame from the first base. The junction carries 12 bases between V and J, which are trimmed by 5 bases and 10 bases respectively. Based on the germline V gene (reference sequence), the CDR1 and CDR2 sequences are SEHNR and FQNEAQ. During the collection period, no infections or other immune events were recorded for the healthy donors. Time-dependent variance in a beta-binomial model of T-cell clone differential abundance was calibrated using healthy-donor blood repertoires as a training cohort. There were some ten healthy donors in the training cohort, of whom 3 were female and 7 were male. On average the donors were around 45 years old, and their ages spanned roughly 29 to 64 years. Whole blood from each healthy donor was obtained from a commercial supplier and was collected at three time points around 13 days apart. For immunosequencing, genomic DNA was extracted from whole blood that had not been sorted.

The immunoSEQ Assay, which relies on bias-controlled multiplex PCR amplification of genomic DNA, was used to profile TCRbeta CDR3 regions. For the original study's pipeline: The absolute abundance of each unique TCRbeta CDR3 region was quantified after sequences were collapsed and filtered. Differential abundance was assessed using a binomial (Fisher-equivalent) model and a beta-binomial model in which time-dependent variance fitted from healthy donors was added. Clones with fewer than 5 combined templates were removed, and differential abundance was called for clones with a Benjamini-Hochberg FDR below 0.01. In the beta-binomial model, variance was expressed as a function of the total template count across the two samples, in the form v = (b*log(k)+a)^2. The source is immuneACCESS, and TCRdb retained only in-frame sequences with V and J called. Part of the clones is not carried over; for the studies checked, unresolved V genes explain less than half of this, and the remainder is unexplained. V and J calls and clone size come straight from that table; D and trimming were deduced from the DNA. The sample table shows 81,000 or so clones, and 65% to 85% are seen once. The ten largest clones capture around 19% of the sample.

Beyond this particular receptor, the publication reports: Across all healthy donors, variance in clone template counts between roughly two-week samples was found to increase significantly with total template count. Between technical replicates the binomial model flagged about 1.2 differentially abundant clones, whereas over roughly 2 weeks the binomial model flagged about 15 and over about 4 weeks around 19. It was expected by the authors that biological variance in healthy repertoires might increase further over much longer intervals, such as months to years. The beta-binomial model significantly reduced the number of clones called differentially abundant and the false-positive rate across all healthy-donor time intervals.

This receptor was identified in a person aged 18 to 69 in good health. Recombination linked TRBV7-9 to TRBJ2-1; TRBD1 is a possible D gene, resting on 6 matching bases. The sequenced sample was blood. The CDR3 in this case is CASSPGEWEQFF. The DNA is as follows: TGTGCCAGCAGCCCAGGGGAATGGGAGCAGTTCTTC.